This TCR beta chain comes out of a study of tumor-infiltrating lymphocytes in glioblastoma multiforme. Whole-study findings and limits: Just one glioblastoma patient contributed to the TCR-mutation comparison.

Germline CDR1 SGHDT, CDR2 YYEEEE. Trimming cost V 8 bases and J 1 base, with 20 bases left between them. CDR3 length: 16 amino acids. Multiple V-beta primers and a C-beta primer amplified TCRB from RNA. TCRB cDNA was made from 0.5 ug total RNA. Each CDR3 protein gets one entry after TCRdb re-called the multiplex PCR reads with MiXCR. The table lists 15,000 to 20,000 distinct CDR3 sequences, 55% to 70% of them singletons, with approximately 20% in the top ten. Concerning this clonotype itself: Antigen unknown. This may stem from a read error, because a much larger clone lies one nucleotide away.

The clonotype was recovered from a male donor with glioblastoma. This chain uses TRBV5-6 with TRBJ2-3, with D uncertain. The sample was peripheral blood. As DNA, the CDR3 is TGTGCCAGGAGCGATCTGCAAAGAAGGGGCACAGATACGCAGTATTTT. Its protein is CARSDLQRRGTDTQYF.